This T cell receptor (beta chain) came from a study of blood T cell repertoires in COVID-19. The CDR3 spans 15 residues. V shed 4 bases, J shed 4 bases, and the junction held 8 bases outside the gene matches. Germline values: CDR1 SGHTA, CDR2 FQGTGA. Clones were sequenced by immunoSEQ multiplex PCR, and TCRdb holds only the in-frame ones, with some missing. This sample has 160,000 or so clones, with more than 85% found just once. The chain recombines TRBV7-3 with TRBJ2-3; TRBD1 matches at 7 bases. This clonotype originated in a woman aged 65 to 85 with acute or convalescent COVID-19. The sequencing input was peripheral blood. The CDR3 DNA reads TGTGCCAGCAGCTCGGGACAGCTGGCGGCAGATACGCAGTATTTT. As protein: CASSSGQLAADTQYF.